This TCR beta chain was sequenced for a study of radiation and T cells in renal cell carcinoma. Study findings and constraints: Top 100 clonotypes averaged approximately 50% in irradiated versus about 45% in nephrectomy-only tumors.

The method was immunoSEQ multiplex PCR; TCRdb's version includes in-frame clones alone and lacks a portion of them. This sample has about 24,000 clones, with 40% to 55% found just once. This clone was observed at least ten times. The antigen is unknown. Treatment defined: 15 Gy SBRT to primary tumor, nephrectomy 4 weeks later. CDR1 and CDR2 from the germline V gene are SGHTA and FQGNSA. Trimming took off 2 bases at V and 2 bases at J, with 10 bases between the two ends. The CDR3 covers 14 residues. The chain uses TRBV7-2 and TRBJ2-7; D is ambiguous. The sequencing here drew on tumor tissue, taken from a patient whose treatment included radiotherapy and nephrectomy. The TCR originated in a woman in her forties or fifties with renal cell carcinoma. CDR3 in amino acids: CASSLIGIAYEQYF. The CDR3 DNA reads TGTGCCAGCAGCTTAATCGGCATCGCCTACGAGCAGTACTTC.